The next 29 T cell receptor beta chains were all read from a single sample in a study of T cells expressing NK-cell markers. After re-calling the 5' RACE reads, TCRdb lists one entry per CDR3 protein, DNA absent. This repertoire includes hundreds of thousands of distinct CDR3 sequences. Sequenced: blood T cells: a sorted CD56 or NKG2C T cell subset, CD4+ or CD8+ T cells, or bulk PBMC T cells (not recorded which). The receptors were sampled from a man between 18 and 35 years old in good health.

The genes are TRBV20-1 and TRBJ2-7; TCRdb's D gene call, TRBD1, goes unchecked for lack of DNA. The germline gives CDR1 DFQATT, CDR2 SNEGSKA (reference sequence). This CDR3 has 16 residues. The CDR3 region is CSAHQVVGGASYEQYF.

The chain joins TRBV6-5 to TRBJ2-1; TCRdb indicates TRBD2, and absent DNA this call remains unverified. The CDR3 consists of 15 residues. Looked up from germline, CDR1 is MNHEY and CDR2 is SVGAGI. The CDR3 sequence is CASSYLAGPRNEQFF.

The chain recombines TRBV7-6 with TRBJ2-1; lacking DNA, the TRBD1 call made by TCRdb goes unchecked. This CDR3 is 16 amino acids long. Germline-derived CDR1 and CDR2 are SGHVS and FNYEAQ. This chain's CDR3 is CASSLVSREAYNEQFF.

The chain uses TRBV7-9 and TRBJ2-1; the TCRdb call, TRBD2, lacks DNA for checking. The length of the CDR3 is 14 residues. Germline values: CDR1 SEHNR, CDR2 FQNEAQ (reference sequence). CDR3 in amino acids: CASRVLARDNEQFF.

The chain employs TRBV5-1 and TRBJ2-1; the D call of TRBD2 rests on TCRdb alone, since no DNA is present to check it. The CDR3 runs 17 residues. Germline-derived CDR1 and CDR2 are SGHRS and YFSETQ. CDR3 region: CASSLVIREGLYNEQFF.

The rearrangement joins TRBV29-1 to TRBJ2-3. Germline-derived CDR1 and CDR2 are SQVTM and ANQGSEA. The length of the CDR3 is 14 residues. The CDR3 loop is CSVEAGWPTDTQYF.

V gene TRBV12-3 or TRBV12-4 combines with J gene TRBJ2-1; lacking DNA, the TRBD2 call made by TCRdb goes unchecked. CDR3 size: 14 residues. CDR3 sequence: CASSLDLPGNEQFF.

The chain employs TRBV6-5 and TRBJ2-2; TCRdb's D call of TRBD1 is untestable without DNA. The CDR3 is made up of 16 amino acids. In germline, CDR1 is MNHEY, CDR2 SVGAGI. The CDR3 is CASSYVPGTNTGELFF.

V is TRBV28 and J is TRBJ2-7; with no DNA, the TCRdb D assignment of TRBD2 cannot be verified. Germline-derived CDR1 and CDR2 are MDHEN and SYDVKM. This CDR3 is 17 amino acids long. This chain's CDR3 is CASSPPPTSSSSYEQYF.

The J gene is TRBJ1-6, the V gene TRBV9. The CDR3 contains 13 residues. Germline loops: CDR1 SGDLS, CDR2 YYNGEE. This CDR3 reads CASSPRPDSPLHF.

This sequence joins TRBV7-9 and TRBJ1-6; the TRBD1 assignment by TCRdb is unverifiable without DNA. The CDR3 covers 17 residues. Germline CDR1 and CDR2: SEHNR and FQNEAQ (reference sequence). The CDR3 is CASSPTGTGGPGSPLHF.

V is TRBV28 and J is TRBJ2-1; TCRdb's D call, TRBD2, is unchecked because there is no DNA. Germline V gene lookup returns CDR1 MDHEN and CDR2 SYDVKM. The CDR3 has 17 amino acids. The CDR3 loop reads CASSPRGTGVNYNEQFF.

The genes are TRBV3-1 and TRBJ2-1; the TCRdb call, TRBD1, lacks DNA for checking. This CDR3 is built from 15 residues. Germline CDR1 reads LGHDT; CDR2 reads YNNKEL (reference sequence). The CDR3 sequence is CASSQDGSIGGEQFF.

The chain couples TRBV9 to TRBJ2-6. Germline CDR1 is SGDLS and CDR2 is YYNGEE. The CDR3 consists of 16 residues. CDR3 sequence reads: CASSVAGVTGANVLTF.

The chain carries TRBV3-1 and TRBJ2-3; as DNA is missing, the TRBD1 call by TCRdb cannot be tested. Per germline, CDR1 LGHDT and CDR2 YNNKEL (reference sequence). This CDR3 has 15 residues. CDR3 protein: CASSQDGFSPDTQYF.

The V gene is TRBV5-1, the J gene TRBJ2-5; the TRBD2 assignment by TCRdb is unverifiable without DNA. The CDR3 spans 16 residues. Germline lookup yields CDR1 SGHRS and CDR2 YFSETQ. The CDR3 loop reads CASSLETSGRKETQYF.

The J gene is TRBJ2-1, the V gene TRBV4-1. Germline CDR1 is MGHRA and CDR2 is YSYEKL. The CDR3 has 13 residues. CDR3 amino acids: CASSRSGVVEQFF.

This CDR3 is CSASDQTGGSYEQYF. The rearrangement uses TRBV20-1 and TRBJ2-7; TCRdb calls TRBD1, which cannot be checked without DNA. This CDR3 is 15 amino acids long. Germline V CDR1 and CDR2: DFQATT, SNEGSKA (reference sequence).

This CDR3 is CASSLSSSLGAKNIQYF. This chain uses TRBV12-3 or TRBV12-4 with TRBJ2-4. The CDR3 has 17 residues.

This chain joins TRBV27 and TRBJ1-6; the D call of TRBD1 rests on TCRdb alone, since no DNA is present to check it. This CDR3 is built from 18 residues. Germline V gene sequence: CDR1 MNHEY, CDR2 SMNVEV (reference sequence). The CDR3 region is CASSFATGQFQGISPLHF.

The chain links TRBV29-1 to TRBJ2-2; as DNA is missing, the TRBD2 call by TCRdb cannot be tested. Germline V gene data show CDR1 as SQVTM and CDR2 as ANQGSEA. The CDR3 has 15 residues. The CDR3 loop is CSVALRRVNTGELFF.

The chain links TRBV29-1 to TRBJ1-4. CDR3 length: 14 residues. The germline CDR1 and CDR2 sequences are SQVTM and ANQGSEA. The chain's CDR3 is CSVGSLLTGEKLFF.

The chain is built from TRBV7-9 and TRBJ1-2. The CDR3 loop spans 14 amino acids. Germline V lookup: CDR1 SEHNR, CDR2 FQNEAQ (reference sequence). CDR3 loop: CASSLYTELYGYTF.

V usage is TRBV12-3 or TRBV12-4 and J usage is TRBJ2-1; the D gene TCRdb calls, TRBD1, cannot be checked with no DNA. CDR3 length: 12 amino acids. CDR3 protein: CASSGDKDEQFF.

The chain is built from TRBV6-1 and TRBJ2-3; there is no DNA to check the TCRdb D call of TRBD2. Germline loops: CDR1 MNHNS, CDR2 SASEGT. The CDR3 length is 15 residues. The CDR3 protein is CASSSTSGRADTQYF.

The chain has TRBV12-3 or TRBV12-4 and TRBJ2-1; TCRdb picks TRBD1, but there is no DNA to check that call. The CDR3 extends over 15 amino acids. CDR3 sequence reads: CASSDTGTGGDEQFF.

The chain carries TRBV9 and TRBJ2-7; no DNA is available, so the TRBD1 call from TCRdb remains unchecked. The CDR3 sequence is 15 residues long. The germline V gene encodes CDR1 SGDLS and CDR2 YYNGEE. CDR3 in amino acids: CASSVAGTASYEQYF.

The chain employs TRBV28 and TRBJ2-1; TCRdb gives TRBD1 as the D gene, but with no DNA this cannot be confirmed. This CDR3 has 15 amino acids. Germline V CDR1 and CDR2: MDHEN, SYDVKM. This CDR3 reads CASSPGDRAINEQFF.

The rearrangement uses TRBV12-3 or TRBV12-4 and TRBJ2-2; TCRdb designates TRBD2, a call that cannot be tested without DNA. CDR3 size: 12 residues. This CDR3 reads CATSQSSGELFF.